This T cell receptor beta chain derives from a study of T cell responses to AZD1222 COVID-19 vaccine. V was cut by 6 bases and J by 4 bases, with 10 bases left in between. The V gene's germline CDR1 is SEHNR and CDR2 FQNEAQ (reference sequence). The CDR3 spans 13 residues. Only in-frame clones appear in the TCRdb table, and some are missing; sequencing was by immunoSEQ multiplex PCR. The sample yields 140,000 to 150,000 clones, around 88% seen once. The TCR comes from an adult in good health. Specimen: peripheral blood, collected on day 0 of AZD1222 vaccination. The chain links TRBV7-9 to TRBJ1-3, with a possible D match to TRBD1 (6 bases). The CDR3 spells CASRAGTGNTIYF. The CDR3 coding sequence is TGTGCCAGCAGGGCCGGGACAGGAAACACCATATATTTT.